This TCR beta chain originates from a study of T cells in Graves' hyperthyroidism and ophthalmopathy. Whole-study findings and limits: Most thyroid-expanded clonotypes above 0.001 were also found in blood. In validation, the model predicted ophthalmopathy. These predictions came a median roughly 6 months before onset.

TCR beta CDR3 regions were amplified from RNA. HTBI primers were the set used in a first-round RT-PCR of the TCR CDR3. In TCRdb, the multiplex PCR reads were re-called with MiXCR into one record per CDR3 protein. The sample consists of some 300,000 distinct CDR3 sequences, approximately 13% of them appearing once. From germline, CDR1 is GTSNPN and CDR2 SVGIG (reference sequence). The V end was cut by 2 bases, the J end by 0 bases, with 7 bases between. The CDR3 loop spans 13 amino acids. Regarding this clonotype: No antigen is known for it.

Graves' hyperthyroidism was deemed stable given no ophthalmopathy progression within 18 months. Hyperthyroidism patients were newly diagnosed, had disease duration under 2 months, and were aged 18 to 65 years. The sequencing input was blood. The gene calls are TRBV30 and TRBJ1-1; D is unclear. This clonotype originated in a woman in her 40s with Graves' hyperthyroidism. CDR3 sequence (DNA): TGTGCCTGGAGTTCATTGGTGAACACTGAAGCTTTCTTT. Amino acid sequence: CAWSSLVNTEAFF.